Sequencing of this TCR beta chain was carried out in a study of cytotoxic CD8 clonotypes in ibrutinib-treated CLL. Trimming stripped 0 bases from V and 2 bases from J, with 9 bases between. Germline CDR1 and CDR2: SGHRS and YFSETQ. The CDR3 has 14 amino acids. Clones were read by immunoSEQ multiplex PCR, and TCRdb kept only the in-frame ones, dropping some. This sample has hundreds of thousands of clones, with less than 75% found just once. Source: PBMCs, taken after 24 months of ibrutinib treatment. The receptor's source is a human donor with chronic lymphocytic leukemia. The chain carries TRBV5-1 and TRBJ2-7, with no clear D. This CDR3 reads CASSLDVSTYEQYF. As DNA, the CDR3 is TGCGCCAGCAGCTTGGATGTCAGCACCTACGAGCAGTACTTC.